This is a list of T cell receptor beta chains from one sample in a study of blood T cell repertoires in COVID-19. Sequencing used immunoSEQ multiplex PCR; TCRdb keeps in-frame clones, though not all of them. There are approximately 360,000 clones in the sample; around 83% occur only once, and approximately 5% lies in the top ten. Sequencing input: PBMCs or T cells enriched from blood (not recorded which). The origin of the receptors is a woman between 50 and 59 years old who had recovered from COVID-19. The CDR3 runs from the conserved cysteine through the conserved F or W. The D gene is left open where the match is weak.

v_call: TRBV11-2; d_call: TRBD2; j_call: TRBJ2-5; cdr3_aa: CASSLGGLAGRETQYF
v_call: TRBV20-1; d_call: -; j_call: TRBJ1-4; cdr3_aa: CSGSGNEKLFF
v_call: TRBV7-2; d_call: -; j_call: TRBJ1-3; cdr3_aa: CASSLDRAGNTIYF
v_call: TRBV2; d_call: -; j_call: TRBJ1-6; cdr3_aa: CASLRTASSPLHF
v_call: TRBV21-1; d_call: -; j_call: TRBJ1-2; cdr3_aa: CASSKGGSDSGSGYTF
v_call: TRBV5-6; d_call: -; j_call: TRBJ2-3; cdr3_aa: CASSPVRSTDTQYF
v_call: TRBV11-3; d_call: TRBD1; j_call: TRBJ1-6; cdr3_aa: CASRRDRGDSPLHF
v_call: TRBV29-1; d_call: TRBD1; j_call: TRBJ2-1; cdr3_aa: CSAGRDRDNEQFF
v_call: TRBV7-2; d_call: -; j_call: TRBJ1-5; cdr3_aa: CASSQTGGNQPQHF
v_call: TRBV19; d_call: TRBD1; j_call: TRBJ1-1; cdr3_aa: CASSTEQGRLTEAFF